The TCR beta chain described here comes from a study of blood T cell repertoires in COVID-19. The CDR3 extends over 15 amino acids. Germline V gene data show CDR1 as MGHRA and CDR2 as YSYEKL. V was pared by 0 bases and J by 2 bases, with 8 bases between. The repertoire was sequenced with immunoSEQ multiplex PCR; TCRdb's copy has only in-frame clones and lacks some. The sample yields 150,000 to 200,000 clones, about 81% seen once. Source material: peripheral blood. The receptor comes from a woman in her seventies with acute or convalescent COVID-19. The V call is TRBV4-1, the J call TRBJ1-3, with a tentative D call TRBD1 (5 bases). The CDR3 DNA follows: TGCGCCAGCAGCCAAGAAGCCAGGGCTGGAAACACCATATATTTT. This codes for CASSQEARAGNTIYF.